This T cell receptor (beta chain) derives from a study of Graves' ophthalmopathy and Graves' hyperthyroidism. The authors diagnosed from clinical symptoms, serum thyroxine, TRAb, thyroid ultrasound and orbital computed tomography. Amplification of TCR beta CDR3 regions used RNA transcripts. HTBI primers served in a first-round RT-PCR, which a second-round multiplex PCR followed. TCRdb used MiXCR to reprocess the multiplex PCR reads, holding one entry per CDR3 protein. The profile shows 650,000 to 900,000 distinct CDR3 sequences, 40% of them singletons. A word on this clonotype: No antigen is known for it.

Overall study results and limits: Sensitivity reached more than 85% and specificity about 76% for a 13-signature model separating ophthalmopathy from stable hyperthyroidism.

This receptor was obtained from an adult man with Graves' ophthalmopathy. Sequencing was done on a sample of peripheral blood.

For the CDR3, the DNA is TGCAGCGAAACAACCGGGACAGGGGGCACTGAAGCTTTCTTT. This encodes CSETTGTGGTEAFF. This chain connects TRBV29-1 to TRBJ1-1; TRBD1 matches 11 bases. Germline CDR1 SQVTM, CDR2 ANQGSEA. Trimming took 7 bases from V and 4 from J; bases not matched to a gene: 8. The CDR3 has 14 residues.